This record looks at one T cell receptor beta chain sequence and its context. Its antigen remains unidentified. The entry originates in a study of identical twins. Findings and caveats of the study: Models underpredicted monozygotic twin sharing of out-of-frame TCR alpha.

Unique molecular identifiers were present on cDNA, and template switching added a universal primer site. TCRdb analysed the 5' RACE reads with MiXCR anew, one entry per CDR3 protein. The data hold about 280,000 distinct CDR3 sequences, with 6.5% to 9.5% observed a single time. These same data were also listed under a study on yellow fever vaccine responses in identical twins.

The specimen sequenced was memory (CD45RO+) T cells sorted from blood. The source is a woman aged 18-35 years in good health.

CDR3 amino acids: CASSLRTAVYEQYF. The CDR3 region has the DNA TGTGCCAGCAGCTTACGGACAGCGGTCTACGAGCAGTACTTC. The V gene is TRBV13, the J gene TRBJ2-7; D possibly corresponds to TRBD1 (6 bases). Germline CDR1 PRHDT, CDR2 FYEKMQ (reference sequence). This CDR3 spans 14 amino acids. Trimming cost V 2 bases and J 3 bases, with 11 bases left between them. Filled out from reference TRBV13 and TRBJ2-7, the complete variable domain reads AAGVIQSPRHLIKEKRETATLKCYPIPRHDTVYWYQQGPGQDPQFLISFYEKMQSDKGSIPDRFSAQQFSDYHSELNMSSLELGDSALYFCASSLRTAVYEQYFGPGTRLTVT.